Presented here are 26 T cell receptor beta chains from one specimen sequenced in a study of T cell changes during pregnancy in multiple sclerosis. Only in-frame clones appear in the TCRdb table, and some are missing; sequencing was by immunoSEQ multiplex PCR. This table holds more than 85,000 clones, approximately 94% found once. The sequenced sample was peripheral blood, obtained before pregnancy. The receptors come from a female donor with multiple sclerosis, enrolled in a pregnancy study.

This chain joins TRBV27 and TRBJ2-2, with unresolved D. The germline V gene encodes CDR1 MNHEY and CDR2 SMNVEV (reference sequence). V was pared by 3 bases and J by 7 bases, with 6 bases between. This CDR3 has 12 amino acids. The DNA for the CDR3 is TGTGCCAGCAGTTTCTCTCTCGGGGAGCTGTTTTTT. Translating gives CASSFSLGELFF.

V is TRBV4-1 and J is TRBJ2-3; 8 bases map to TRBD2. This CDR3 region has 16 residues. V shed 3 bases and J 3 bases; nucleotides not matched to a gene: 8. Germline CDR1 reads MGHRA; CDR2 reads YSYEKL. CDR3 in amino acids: CASSHPPGGITDTQYF. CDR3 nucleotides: TGCGCCAGCAGCCACCCCCCGGGGGGGATTACAGATACGCAGTATTTT.

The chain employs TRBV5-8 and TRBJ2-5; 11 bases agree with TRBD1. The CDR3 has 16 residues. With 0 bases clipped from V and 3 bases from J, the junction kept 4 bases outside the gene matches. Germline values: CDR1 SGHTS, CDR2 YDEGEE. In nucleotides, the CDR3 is TGTGCCAGCAGCTTGGAAGGACAGGGGGCTGAAGAGACCCAGTACTTC. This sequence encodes CASSLEGQGAEETQYF.

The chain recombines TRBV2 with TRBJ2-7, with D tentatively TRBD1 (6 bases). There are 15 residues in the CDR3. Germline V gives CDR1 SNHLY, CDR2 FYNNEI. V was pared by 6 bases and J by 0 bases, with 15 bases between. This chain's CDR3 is CASRLRTVSSYEQYF. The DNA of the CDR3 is TGTGCCAGCAGGTTAAGGACAGTGAGCTCCTACGAGCAGTACTTC.

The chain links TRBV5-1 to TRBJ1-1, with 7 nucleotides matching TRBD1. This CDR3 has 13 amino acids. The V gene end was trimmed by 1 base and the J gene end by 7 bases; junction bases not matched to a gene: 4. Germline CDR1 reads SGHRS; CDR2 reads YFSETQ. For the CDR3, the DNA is TGCGCCAGCAGCTTGAAGACAGGGAGTGAAGCTTTCTTT. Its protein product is CASSLKTGSEAFF.

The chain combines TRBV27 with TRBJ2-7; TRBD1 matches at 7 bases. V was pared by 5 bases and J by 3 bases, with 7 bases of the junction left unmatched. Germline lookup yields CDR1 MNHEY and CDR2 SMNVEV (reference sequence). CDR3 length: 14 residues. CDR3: CASSPTGSHYEQYF. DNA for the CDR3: TGTGCCAGCAGTCCGACAGGGAGTCACTACGAGCAGTACTTC.

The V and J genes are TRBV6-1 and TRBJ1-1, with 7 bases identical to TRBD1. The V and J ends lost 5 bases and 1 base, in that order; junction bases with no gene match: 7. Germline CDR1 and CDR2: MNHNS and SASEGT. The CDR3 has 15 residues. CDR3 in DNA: TGTGCCAGCAGTACTAGACAGGGATCGAACACTGAAGCTTTCTTT. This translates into CASSTRQGSNTEAFF.

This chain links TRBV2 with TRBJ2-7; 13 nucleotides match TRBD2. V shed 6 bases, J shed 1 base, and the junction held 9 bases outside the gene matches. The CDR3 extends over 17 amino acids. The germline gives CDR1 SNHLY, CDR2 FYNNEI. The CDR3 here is CASSPGLAGVDSYEQYF. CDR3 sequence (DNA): TGTGCCAGCAGCCCCGGACTAGCGGGAGTGGATTCCTACGAGCAGTACTTC.

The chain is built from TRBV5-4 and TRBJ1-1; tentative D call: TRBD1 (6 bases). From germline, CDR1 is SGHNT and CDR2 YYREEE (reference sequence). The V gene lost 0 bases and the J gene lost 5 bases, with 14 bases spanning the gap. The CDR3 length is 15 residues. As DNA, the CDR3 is TGTGCCAGCAGCTTGGGTAGGGGGGGTCTGACTGAAGCTTTCTTT. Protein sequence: CASSLGRGGLTEAFF.

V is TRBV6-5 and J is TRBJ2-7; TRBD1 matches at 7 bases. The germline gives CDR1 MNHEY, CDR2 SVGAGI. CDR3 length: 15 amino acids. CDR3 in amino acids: CVTSPRGQGLYEQYF. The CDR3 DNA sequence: TGTGTCACCAGTCCAAGGGGGCAGGGGCTCTACGAGCAGTACTTC.

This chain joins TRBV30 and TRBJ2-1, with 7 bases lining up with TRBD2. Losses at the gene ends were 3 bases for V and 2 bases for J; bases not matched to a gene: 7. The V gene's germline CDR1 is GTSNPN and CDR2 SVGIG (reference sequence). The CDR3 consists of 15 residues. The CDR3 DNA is TGTGCCTGGAGGAGGGAGCGGGGACCCTACAATGAGCAGTTCTTC. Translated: CAWRRERGPYNEQFF.

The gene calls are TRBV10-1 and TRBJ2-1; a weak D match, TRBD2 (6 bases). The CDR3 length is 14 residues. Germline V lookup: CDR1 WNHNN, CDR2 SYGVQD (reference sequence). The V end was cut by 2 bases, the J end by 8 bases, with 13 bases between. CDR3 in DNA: TGCGCCAGCAGTGAGAGACTAGGGTACGATGAGCAGTTCTTC. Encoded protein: CASSERLGYDEQFF.

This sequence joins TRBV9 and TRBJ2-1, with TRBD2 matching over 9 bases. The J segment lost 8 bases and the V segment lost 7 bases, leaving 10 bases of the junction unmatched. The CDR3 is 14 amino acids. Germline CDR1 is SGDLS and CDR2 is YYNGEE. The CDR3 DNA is TGTGCCAGCGGGACTAGCCAAGGTTGGGATGAGCAGTTCTTC. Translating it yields CASGTSQGWDEQFF.

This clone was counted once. In DNA, the CDR3 is TGTGCCAGCAGTCGGGATGAGCAGTTCTTC. This gives the protein CASSRDEQFF. The gene calls are TRBV2 and TRBJ2-1, with D unresolved. This CDR3 region has 10 residues. V lost 5 bases and J lost 8, with 4 bases in between. Germline CDR1 and CDR2: SNHLY and FYNNEI.

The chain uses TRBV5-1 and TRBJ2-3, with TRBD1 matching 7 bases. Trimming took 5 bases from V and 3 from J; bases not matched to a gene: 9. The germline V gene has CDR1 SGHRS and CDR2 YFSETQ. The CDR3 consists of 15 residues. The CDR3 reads CASSFLTGITDTQYF. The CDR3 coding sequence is TGCGCCAGCAGTTTTTTGACAGGGATAACAGATACGCAGTATTTT.

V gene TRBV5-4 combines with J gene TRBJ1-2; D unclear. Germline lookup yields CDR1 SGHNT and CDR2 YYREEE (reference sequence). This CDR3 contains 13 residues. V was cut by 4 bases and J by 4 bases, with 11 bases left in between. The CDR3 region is CASSLQLSYGYTF. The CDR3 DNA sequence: TGTGCCAGCAGCCTCCAACTCTCCTATGGCTACACCTTC.

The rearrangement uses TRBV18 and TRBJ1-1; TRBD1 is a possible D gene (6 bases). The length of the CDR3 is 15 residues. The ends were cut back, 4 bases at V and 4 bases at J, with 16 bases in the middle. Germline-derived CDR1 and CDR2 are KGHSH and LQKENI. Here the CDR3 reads CASSLTLQGSTEAFF. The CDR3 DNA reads TGTGCCAGCTCACTCACATTACAGGGCAGCACTGAAGCTTTCTTT.

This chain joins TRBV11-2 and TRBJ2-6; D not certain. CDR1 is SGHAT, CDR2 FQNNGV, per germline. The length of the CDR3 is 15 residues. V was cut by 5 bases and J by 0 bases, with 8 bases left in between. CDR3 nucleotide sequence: TGTGCCAGCAGCCTAATACCCTCTGGGGCCAACGTCCTGACTTTC. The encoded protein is CASSLIPSGANVLTF.

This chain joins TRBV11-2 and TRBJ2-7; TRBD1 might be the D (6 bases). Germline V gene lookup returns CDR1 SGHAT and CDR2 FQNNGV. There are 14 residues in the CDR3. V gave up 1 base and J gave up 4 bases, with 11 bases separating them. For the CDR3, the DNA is TGTGCCAGCAGCTTAGGCTCAGGGGTATACGAGCAGTACTTC. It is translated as CASSLGSGVYEQYF.

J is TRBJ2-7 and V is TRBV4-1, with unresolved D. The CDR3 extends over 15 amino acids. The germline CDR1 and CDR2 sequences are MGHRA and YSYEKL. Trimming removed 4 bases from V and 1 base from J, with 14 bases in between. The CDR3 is CASSPALVVSYEQYF. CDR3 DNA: TGCGCCAGCAGCCCCGCGTTGGTAGTATCCTACGAGCAGTACTTC.

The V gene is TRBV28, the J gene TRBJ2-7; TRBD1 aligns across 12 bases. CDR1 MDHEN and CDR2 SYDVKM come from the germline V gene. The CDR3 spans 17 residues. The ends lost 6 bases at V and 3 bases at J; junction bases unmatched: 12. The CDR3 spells CASSSPLRDRGRYEQYF. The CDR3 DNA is TGTGCCAGCAGCTCCCCCCTCCGGGACAGGGGGCGCTACGAGCAGTACTTC.

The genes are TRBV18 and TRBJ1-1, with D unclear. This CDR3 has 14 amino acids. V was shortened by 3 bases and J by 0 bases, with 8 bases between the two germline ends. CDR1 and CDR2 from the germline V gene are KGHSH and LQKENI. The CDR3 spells CASSPPTVNTEAFF. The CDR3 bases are TGTGCCAGCTCACCCCCAACAGTGAACACTGAAGCTTTCTTT.

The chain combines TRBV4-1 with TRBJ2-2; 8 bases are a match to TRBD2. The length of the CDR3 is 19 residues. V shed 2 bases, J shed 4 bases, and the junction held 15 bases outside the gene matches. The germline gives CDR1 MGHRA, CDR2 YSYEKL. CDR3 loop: CASSQPGTSRARVTGELFF. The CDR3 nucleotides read TGCGCCAGCAGCCAACCCGGGACTAGTAGGGCGCGCGTCACCGGGGAGCTGTTTTTT.

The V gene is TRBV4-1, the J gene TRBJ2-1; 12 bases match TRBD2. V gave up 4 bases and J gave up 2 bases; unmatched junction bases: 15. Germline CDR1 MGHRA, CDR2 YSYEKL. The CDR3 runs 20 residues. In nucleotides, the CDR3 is TGCGCCAGCAGCCTCCAGAACGGACTAGCGGGACTTCTTACCTACAATGAGCAGTTCTTC. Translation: CASSLQNGLAGLLTYNEQFF.

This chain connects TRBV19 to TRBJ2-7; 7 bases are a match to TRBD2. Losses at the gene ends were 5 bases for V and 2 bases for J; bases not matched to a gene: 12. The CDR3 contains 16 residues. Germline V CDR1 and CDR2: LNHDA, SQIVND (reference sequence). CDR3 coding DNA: TGTGCCAGTAGTTTCCGTCGGGAGGTATCCACCTACGAGCAGTACTTC. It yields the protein CASSFRREVSTYEQYF.

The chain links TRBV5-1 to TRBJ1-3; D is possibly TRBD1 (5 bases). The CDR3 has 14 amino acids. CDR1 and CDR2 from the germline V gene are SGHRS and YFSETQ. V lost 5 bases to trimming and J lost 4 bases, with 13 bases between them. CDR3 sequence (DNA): TGCGCCAGCAGGGATACCGGGGGGGGAAACACCATATATTTT. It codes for CASRDTGGGNTIYF.